This T cell receptor (beta chain) was sequenced during a study of T cell repertoires in cytomegalovirus infection. About the research overall: Carrying CMV and the relevant HLA type showed in public TCR beta signatures.

Via MiXCR, TCRdb re-called the reads, giving one row per CDR3 protein. This repertoire shows 400,000 or so distinct CDR3 sequences, about 33% found once; its top ten account for around 15%. There are many counts of this clonotype. Its antigen is unidentified. General observations from the study: CMV-specific HLA-C-restricted TCR beta clonotypes dominated the ex vivo response. Totalled public TCR beta family frequency picked out people who carried CMV plus the relevant HLA.

Germline V gene sequence: CDR1 SEHNR, CDR2 FQNEAQ (reference sequence). V was pared by 4 bases and J by 10 bases, with 12 bases of the junction left unmatched. The CDR3 runs 15 residues. J is TRBJ2-1 and V is TRBV7-9, with 8 bases that match TRBD2. Sequencing was done on a sample of PBMCs. This receptor was obtained from a human donor in good health (CMV status not recorded). Some clones in this sample may be carry-over from other donors' samples. The CDR3 DNA sequence: TGTGCCAGCAGCTCGCAACCCGGGGGGGGGCCCGAGCAGTTCTTC. Amino acid sequence: CASSSQPGGGPEQFF.